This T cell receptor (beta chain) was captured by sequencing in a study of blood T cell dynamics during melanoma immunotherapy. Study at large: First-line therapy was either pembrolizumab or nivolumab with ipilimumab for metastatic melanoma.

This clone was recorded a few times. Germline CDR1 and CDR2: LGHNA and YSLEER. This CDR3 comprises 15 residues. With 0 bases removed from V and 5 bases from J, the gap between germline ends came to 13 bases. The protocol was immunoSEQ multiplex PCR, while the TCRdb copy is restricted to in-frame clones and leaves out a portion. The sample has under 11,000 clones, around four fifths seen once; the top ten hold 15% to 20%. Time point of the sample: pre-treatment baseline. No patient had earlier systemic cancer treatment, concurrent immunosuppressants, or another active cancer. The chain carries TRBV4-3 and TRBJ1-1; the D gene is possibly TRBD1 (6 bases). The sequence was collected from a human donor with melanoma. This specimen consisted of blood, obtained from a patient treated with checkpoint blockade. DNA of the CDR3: TGCGCCAGCAGCCAAGAATTGGGGGGCTCGACTGAAGCTTTCTTT. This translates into CASSQELGGSTEAFF.